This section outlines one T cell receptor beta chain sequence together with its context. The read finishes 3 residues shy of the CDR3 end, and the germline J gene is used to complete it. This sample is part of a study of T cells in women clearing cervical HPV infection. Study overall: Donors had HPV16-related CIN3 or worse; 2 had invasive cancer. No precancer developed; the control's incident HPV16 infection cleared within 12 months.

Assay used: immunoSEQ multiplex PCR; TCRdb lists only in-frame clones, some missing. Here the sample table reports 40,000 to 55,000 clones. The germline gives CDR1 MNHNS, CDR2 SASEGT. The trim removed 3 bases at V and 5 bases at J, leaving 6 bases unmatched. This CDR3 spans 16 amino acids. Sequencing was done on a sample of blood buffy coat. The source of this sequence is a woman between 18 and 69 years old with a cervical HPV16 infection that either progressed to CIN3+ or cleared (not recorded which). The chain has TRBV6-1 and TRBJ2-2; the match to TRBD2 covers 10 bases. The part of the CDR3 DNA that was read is TGTGCCAGCAGTGATAGAGCGGGGGGGCGTACCGGGGAG. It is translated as CASSDRAGGRTGE. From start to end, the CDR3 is CASSDRAGGRTGELFF.